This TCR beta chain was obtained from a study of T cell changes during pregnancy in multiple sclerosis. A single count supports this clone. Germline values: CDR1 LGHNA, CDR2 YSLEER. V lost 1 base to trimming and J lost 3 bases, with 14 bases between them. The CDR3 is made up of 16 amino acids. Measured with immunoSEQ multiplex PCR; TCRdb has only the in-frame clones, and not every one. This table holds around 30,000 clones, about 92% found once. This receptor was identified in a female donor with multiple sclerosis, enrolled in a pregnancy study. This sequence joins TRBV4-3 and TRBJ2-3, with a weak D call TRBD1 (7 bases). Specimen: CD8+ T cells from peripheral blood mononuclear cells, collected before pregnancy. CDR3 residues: CASSQAGRGRTDTQYF. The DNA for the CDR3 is TGCGCCAGCAGCCAAGCCGGCAGGGGGAGGACAGATACGCAGTATTTT.